These T cell receptor beta chains were read from a single sample in a study of T cell repertoires in ileal Crohn's disease. Clones were read by immunoSEQ multiplex PCR, and TCRdb kept only the in-frame ones, dropping some. The sample lists about 7,200 clones; roughly 80% were seen once. Sequencing was done on a sample of ileal tissue. These receptors were collected from an adult with Crohn's disease. Each CDR3 is given with its conserved first and last residue. Fields, in order: J gene, clone size, V gene, D gene, CDR3 protein, CDR3 DNA. D genes are given only for firm matches. Not every row has a clone size; where given, it reads once, few, many or a size class.

J: TRBJ1-2; size: NA; V: TRBV9; D: NA; CDR3: CASSAGGGKYGYTF; DNA: TGTGCCAGCAGCGCTGGGGGGGGGAAATATGGCTACACCTTC
J: TRBJ1-1; size: NA; V: TRBV5-1; D: NA; CDR3: CASSPDPGEAFF; DNA: TGCGCCAGCAGCCCCGACCCGGGTGAAGCTTTCTTT
J: TRBJ1-5; size: NA; V: TRBV16; D: TRBD1; CDR3: CASSHPSGGPVSNQPQHF; DNA: TGTGCCAGCAGCCACCCATCAGGGGGCCCGGTGAGCAATCAGCCCCAGCATTTT
J: TRBJ1-1; size: few; V: TRBV29-1; D: NA; CDR3: CSVQQGAREAFF; DNA: TGCAGCGTTCAGCAGGGAGCTCGTGAAGCTTTCTTT
J: TRBJ2-1; size: NA; V: TRBV6-4; D: NA; CDR3: CASSESTDTWNEQFF; DNA: TGTGCCAGCAGTGAATCAACGGATACCTGGAATGAGCAGTTCTTC
J: TRBJ2-6; size: NA; V: TRBV29-1; D: NA; CDR3: CSVVPSGAGANVLTF; DNA: TGCAGCGTTGTCCCTTCGGGGGCGGGGGCCAACGTCCTGACTTTC
J: TRBJ2-3; size: NA; V: TRBV30; D: NA; CDR3: CAWSRGDPTDTQYF; DNA: TGTGCCTGGAGTCGAGGCGATCCCACAGATACGCAGTATTTT
J: TRBJ2-1; size: NA; V: TRBV7-2; D: NA; CDR3: CASSLPGVQEQFF; DNA: TGTGCCAGCAGCTTACCAGGGGTACAAGAGCAGTTCTTC
J: TRBJ1-6; size: NA; V: TRBV2; D: NA; CDR3: CASSRDISYNSPLHF; DNA: TGTGCCAGCAGTCGGGACATCTCCTATAATTCACCCCTCCACTTT
J: TRBJ2-7; size: NA; V: TRBV23-1; D: NA; CDR3: CASSQSPLQGGYDYVPYEQYF; DNA: TGCGCCAGCAGTCAATCTCCCCTACAGGGAGGGTACGACTATGTCCCCTACGAGCAGTACTTC
J: TRBJ2-3; size: NA; V: TRBV28; D: NA; CDR3: CASEDSGYGTDTQYF; DNA: TGTGCCAGCGAAGATAGCGGATATGGCACAGATACGCAGTATTTT
J: TRBJ2-5; size: NA; V: TRBV5-8; D: TRBD2; CDR3: CASSLEGLQETQYF; DNA: TGTGCCAGCAGCTTGGAGGGACTACAGGAGACCCAGTACTTC
J: TRBJ1-2; size: NA; V: TRBV9; D: NA; CDR3: CASSPGTSPGNYGYTF; DNA: TGTGCCAGCAGCCCCGGGACATCCCCCGGTAACTATGGCTACACCTTC
J: TRBJ2-7; size: few; V: TRBV19; D: NA; CDR3: CASSGTSSYYEQYF; DNA: TGTGCCAGTAGTGGAACTTCCTCCTATTACGAGCAGTACTTC
J: TRBJ2-7; size: once; V: TRBV9; D: NA; CDR3: CASSVGGKIVGEQYF; DNA: TGTGCCAGCAGCGTAGGAGGTAAAATCGTCGGCGAGCAGTACTTC
J: TRBJ2-1; size: NA; V: TRBV29-1; D: NA; CDR3: CSAHGGGPTNEQFF; DNA: TGCAGCGCCCATGGGGGCGGCCCCACCAATGAGCAGTTCTTC
J: TRBJ2-1; size: NA; V: TRBV27; D: TRBD1; CDR3: CASSLTPGDRGGYNEQFF; DNA: TGTGCCAGCAGTCTGACCCCCGGGGACAGGGGGGGTTACAATGAGCAGTTCTTC
J: TRBJ2-5; size: NA; V: TRBV7-2; D: NA; CDR3: CASSPQVTQYF; DNA: TGTGCCAGCAGCCCTCAAGTGACCCAGTACTTC